This TCR beta chain is from a study of cytomegalovirus exposure and HLA in healthy donors. General observations from the study: Among the CMV-associated chains, three were confirmed in vitro as specific for CMV antigens. Some segments of the V type, notably TRBV6-2 and TRBV6-3, were excluded as indistinguishable. Reportedly, HLA-A and HLA-B alleles of most subjects were accurately predicted from TCR beta. With further analysis later on, most CMV-associated TCR beta chains appeared HLA-restricted.

Of note for this clone: The antigen is not known.

The PCR was carried out with 60 Vbeta primers and 13 Jbeta primers. Assay: immunoSEQ multiplex PCR; the TCRdb copy retains only in-frame clones and omits some. The profile shows under 150,000 clones, about 81% of them singletons. V was clipped by 7 bases and J by 8 bases, with 15 bases between them. The germline V gene has CDR1 MNHNS and CDR2 SASEGT. The CDR3 is 13 residues long. This chain links TRBV6-1 with TRBJ1-3, with a tentative D call TRBD1 (6 bases). Sequenced: PBMCs. The sequence derives from a woman aged 35 to 49 in good health and CMV-seropositive. CDR3 coding DNA: TGTGCCAGCACCTCAGGGGTCTTTCACACCATATATTTT. Translation: CASTSGVFHTIYF.